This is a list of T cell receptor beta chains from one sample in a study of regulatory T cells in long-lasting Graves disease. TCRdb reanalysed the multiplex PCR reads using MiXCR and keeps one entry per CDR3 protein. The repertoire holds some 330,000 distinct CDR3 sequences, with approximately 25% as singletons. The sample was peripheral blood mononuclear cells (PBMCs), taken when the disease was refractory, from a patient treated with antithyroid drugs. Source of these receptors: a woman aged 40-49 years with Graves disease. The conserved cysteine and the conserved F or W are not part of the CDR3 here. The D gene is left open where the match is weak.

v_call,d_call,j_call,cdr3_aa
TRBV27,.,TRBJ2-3,ASRGSGPTDTQY
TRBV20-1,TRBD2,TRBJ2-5,SARDSLAGGETQY
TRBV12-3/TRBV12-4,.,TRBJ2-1,ASSLALGLGSSYNEQF
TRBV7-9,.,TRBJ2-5,ASSFPTPGRETQY
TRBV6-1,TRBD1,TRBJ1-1,ASRRDSLGTEAF
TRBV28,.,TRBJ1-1,ASLRQSNTEAF
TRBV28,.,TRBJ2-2,ASSFVGNTGELF
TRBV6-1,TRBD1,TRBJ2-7,ASLPGQGVREQY
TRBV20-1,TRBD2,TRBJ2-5,SVSSGLAGLTQETQY
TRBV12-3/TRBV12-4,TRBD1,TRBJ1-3,ASSRTGGGNTIY
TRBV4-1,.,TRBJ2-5,ASSLDMDSQETQY
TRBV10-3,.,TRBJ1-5,AISRAGDNQPQH
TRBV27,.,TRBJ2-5,ASSLLGGAVEETQY
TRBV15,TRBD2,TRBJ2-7,ATSVSLAGGFYEQY
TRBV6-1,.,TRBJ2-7,ASRDDSYEQY
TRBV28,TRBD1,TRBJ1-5,ASSSFNRDRDQPQH
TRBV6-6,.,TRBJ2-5,ASSYSQGQETQY
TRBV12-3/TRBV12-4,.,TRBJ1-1,ASNRPSDGNTEAF
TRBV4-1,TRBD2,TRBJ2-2,ASSQVIAGVITGELF
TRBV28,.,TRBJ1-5,ASSHLIVYSNQPQH
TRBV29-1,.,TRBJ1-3,SVHLVGGNTIY
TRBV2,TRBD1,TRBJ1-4,ASSPGTGGPVNEKLF
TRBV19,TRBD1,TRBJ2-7,ASSRTGQTYEQY
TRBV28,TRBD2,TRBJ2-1,ASSFGLAGDF
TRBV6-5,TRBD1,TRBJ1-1,ASSYKRTGPNTEAF
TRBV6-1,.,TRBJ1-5,ASRKGRSLLNQPQH
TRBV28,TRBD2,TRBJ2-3,ASSPISTSGSTDTQY
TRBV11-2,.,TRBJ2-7,ASSFDRFVYEQY
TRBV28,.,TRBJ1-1,ASSSSMNTEAF
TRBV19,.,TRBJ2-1,ASSKGLAFFPSLYNEQF
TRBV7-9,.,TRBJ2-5,ASSQRVGNGKETQY
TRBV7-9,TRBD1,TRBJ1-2,ASSSGTDGPANYGYT
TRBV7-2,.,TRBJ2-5,ASSLLDTWISPHQETQY
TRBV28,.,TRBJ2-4,ASSGGKASTVQNIQY
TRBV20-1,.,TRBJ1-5,SAGEGTSFNQPQH
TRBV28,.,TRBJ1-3,ASSAFGLSGNTIY
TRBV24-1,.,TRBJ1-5,ATSSSSNQPQH
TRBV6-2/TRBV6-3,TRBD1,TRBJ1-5,ASSEWYRDSYQPQH
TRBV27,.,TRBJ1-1,ASSLLPGGGWTEAF
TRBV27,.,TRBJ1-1,ASSLTLGLGDTEAF
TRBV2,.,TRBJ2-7,ASSEYGTDYYEQY
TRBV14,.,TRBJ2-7,ASSLGGSIYEQY
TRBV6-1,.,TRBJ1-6,ASSETHSGSPLH
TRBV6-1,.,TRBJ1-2,ASRRLGYGYT
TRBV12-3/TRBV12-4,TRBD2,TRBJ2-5,ASSSQAGNQETQY